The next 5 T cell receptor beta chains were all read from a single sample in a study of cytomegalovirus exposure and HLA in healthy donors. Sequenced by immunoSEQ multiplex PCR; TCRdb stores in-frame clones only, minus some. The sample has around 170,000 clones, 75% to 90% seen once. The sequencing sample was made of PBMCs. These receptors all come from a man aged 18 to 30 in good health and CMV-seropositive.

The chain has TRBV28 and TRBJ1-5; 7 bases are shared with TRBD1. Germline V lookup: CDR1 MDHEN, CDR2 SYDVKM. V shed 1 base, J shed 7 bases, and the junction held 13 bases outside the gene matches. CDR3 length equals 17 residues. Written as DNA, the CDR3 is TGTGCCAGCAGTTTATACGCGGTTGGACAGGTTGGCCAGCCCCAGCATTTT. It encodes CASSLYAVGQVGQPQHF.

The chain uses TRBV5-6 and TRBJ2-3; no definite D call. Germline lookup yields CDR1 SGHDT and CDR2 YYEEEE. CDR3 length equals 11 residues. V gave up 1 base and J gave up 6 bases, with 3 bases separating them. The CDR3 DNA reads TGTGCCAGCAGCTTGCTCGATACGCAGTATTTT. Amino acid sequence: CASSLLDTQYF.

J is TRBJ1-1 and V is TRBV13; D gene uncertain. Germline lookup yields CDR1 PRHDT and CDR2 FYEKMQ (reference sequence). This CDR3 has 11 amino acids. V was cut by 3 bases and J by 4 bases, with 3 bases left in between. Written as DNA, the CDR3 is TGTGCCAGCAGCTTGAGCACTGAAGCTTTCTTT. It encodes CASSLSTEAFF.

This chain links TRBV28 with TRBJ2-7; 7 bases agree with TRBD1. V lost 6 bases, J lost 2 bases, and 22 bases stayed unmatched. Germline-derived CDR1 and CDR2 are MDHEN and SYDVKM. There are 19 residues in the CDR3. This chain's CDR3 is CASSLQRLTPTGRPYEQYF. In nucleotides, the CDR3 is TGTGCCAGCAGCTTGCAGCGGCTCACCCCGACAGGGCGACCCTACGAGCAGTACTTC.

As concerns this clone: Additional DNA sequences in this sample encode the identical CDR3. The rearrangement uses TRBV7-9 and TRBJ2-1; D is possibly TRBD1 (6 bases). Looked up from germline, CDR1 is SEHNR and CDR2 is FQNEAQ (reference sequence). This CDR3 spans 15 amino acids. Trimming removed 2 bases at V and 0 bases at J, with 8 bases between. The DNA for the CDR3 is TGTGCCAGCAGCTTAAGGGGGAGCTCCTACAATGAGCAGTTCTTC. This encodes CASSLRGSSYNEQFF.